This TCR beta chain was retrieved from a study of cytomegalovirus exposure and HLA in healthy donors. Whole-study results and caveats: Accurate HLA-A and HLA-B prediction from TCR beta sequences was reported for most subjects. Diagnosis of cytomegalovirus status made by the classifier reportedly showed high specificity and sensitivity. According to an earlier analysis, most TCR beta V segments yielded productive rearrangements about 90% or about 30% of the time. In presence/absence analyses, roughly uniform sequencing depth across donors was assumed.

The germline V gene has CDR1 MNHEY and CDR2 SMNVEV (reference sequence). V trimming: 1 base; J trimming: 4 bases; junction bases outside the gene matches: 7. The CDR3 length is 15 residues. Comments on this clone: The antigen is not known.

PCR primers comprised 60 Vbeta and 13 Jbeta primers. Sequencing used immunoSEQ multiplex PCR; TCRdb keeps in-frame clones, though not all of them. The table has roughly 120,000 clones, approximately 75% seen once. Specimen: PBMCs. This TCR derives from a man aged 35 to 55 in good health and CMV-seronegative. This chain uses TRBV27 with TRBJ2-7, with 7 bases aligning to TRBD2. The CDR3 DNA follows: TGTGCCAGCAGTTTATTGGGGGAGGGTTATTACGAGCAGTACTTC. Translating gives CASSLLGEGYYEQYF.